This passage covers 14 T cell receptor beta chains from one sample sequenced in a study of naive and memory T cell subsets. Both TRBC1 and TRBC2 were covered by a beta constant-region primer of two equimolar oligonucleotides. Four rounds of PCR amplified the ligated cDNA using nested alpha and beta constant-region primers plus SP2. TCRdb redid the calling of the UMI-ligation and nested PCR reads with MiXCR, one entry per CDR3 protein. Seen here are some 22,000 distinct CDR3 sequences, 7% to 10% observed once, and the top ten hold 20% to 25%. Specimen: central memory CD8+ T cells from blood. These receptors were collected from a human donor in good health.

This clonotype was recorded at least ten times. The gene calls are TRBV28 and TRBJ2-7; the D is unclear. V shed 6 bases and J shed 3 bases, with 15 bases lying between them. The CDR3 length is 14 residues. CDR1 and CDR2 from the germline V gene are MDHEN and SYDVKM. The CDR3 loop reads CASRPPAQGYEQYF. DNA of the CDR3: TGTGCCAGCAGGCCTCCGGCCCAAGGCTACGAGCAGTACTTC.

This clonotype was seen many times. The rearrangement links TRBV7-9 to TRBJ1-5; 12 positions match TRBD1. CDR3 length: 16 amino acids. V lost 5 bases and J lost 7; bases outside the gene matches: 9. Germline-derived CDR1 and CDR2 are SEHNR and FQNEAQ (reference sequence). The CDR3 sequence is CASSQRDRGREQPQHF. CDR3 bases: TGTGCCAGCAGCCAGCGGGACAGGGGGCGAGAACAGCCCCAGCATTTT.

This clonotype occurred many times. The chain combines TRBV7-8 with TRBJ2-6, with D perhaps matching TRBD1 (6 bases). CDR1 and CDR2 (germline): SGHVS, FQNEAQ. V was trimmed by 0 bases and J by 5 bases, leaving 11 bases between them. The CDR3 loop spans 16 amino acids. As DNA, the CDR3 is TGTGCCAGCAGCTTAGCGGAGCAGGGGAGGGCCAACGTCCTGACTTTC. Protein product: CASSLAEQGRANVLTF.

This clonotype was counted many times. This chain joins TRBV11-2 and TRBJ2-3; D is undetermined. CDR1 and CDR2 from the germline V gene are SGHAT and FQNNGV. Trimming stripped 5 bases from V and 3 bases from J, with 6 bases between. This CDR3 contains 12 residues. The DNA for the CDR3 is TGTGCCAGCAGCCTGACAACAGATACGCAGTATTTT. It is translated as CASSLTTDTQYF.

The chain is built from TRBV28 and TRBJ2-5; 14 positions match TRBD2. After removal of 5 bases from V and 5 bases from J, the junction contained 7 bases not matched to a gene. Germline V gene lookup returns CDR1 MDHEN and CDR2 SYDVKM. The CDR3 is 16 residues long. The CDR3 is CASSPGLAGGSETQYF. The CDR3 DNA is TGTGCCAGCAGTCCCGGACTAGCGGGAGGCTCGGAGACCCAGTACTTC.

This clonotype was seen a handful of times. The V call is TRBV27, the J call TRBJ2-3; 7 bases match TRBD2. The CDR3 runs 18 residues. In germline, CDR1 is MNHEY, CDR2 SMNVEV (reference sequence). With 4 bases clipped from V and 1 base from J, the junction kept 14 bases outside the gene matches. The CDR3 nucleotides read TGTGCCAGCAGTTCCTCCGTTTTGAGGGCGGGGGGCACAGATACGCAGTATTTT. It encodes CASSSSVLRAGGTDTQYF.

This clonotype turned up a few times. The V and J genes are TRBV13 and TRBJ2-3; 9 bases line up with TRBD1. The V segment lost 5 bases and the J segment 6 bases; nucleotides outside the gene matches: 18. The length of the CDR3 is 18 residues. Germline V gives CDR1 PRHDT, CDR2 FYEKMQ (reference sequence). CDR3 DNA: TGTGCCAGCAGCCCAGGGACGGTTGCTCGGGACAGGGCCGATACGCAGTATTTT. Amino acid sequence: CASSPGTVARDRADTQYF.

This clonotype was observed a few times. The chain uses TRBV29-1 and TRBJ2-1, with TRBD2 matching 8 bases. Germline-derived CDR1 and CDR2 are SQVTM and ANQGSEA. V lost 4 bases and J lost 6; bases outside the gene matches: 5. CDR3 size: 13 residues. The CDR3 loop reads CSVGGTSSNEQFF. The CDR3, as DNA: TGCAGCGTTGGGGGGACTAGTTCCAATGAGCAGTTCTTC.

The chain uses TRBV3-1 and TRBJ2-7; D is perhaps TRBD1 or TRBD2 (5 bases each). In germline, CDR1 is LGHDT, CDR2 YNNKEL (reference sequence). Trimming took off 4 bases at V and 2 bases at J, with 9 bases between the two ends. The CDR3 has 13 residues. The CDR3 sequence: CASSPPGPYEQYF. The CDR3 bases are TGTGCCAGCAGCCCACCGGGACCCTACGAGCAGTACTTC.

This chain links TRBV2 with TRBJ2-5; a weak D match, TRBD2 (5 bases). Trimming left V 3 bases short and J 5 bases short, with 13 bases between. CDR3 length equals 14 residues. Germline V lookup: CDR1 SNHLY, CDR2 FYNNEI. The CDR3 DNA is TGTGCCAGCAGTGAGGACTGGGTAGGGGAGACCCAGTACTTC. Residues: CASSEDWVGETQYF.

The sample holds many counts of this clonotype. The chain recombines TRBV9 with TRBJ2-7; tentatively, D is TRBD2 (5 bases). This CDR3 comprises 14 residues. Germline V gene sequence: CDR1 SGDLS, CDR2 YYNGEE. V lost 0 bases, J lost 0 bases, and 7 bases lay in between. DNA of the CDR3: TGTGCCAGCAGCGTAGACGGAGGCTCCTACGAGCAGTACTTC. This encodes CASSVDGGSYEQYF.

The genes are TRBV5-4 and TRBJ2-3; 10 bases fit TRBD2. CDR1 and CDR2 from the germline V gene are SGHNT and YYREEE (reference sequence). The V segment lost 3 bases and the J segment 5 bases; nucleotides outside the gene matches: 9. This CDR3 has 16 residues. The CDR3 nucleotides read TGTGCCAGCAGCTCCACACTAGCGGGGTCCCTAGATACGCAGTATTTT. Its protein is CASSSTLAGSLDTQYF. The full variable domain, rest sourced from reference TRBV5-4 and TRBJ2-3, is ETGVTQSPTHLIKTRGQQVTLRCSSQSGHNTVSWYQQALGQGPQFIFQYYREEENGRGNFPPRFSGLQFPNYSSELNVNALELDDSALYLCASSSTLAGSLDTQYFGPGTRLTVL.

This clonotype was seen many times. The V gene is TRBV29-1, the J gene TRBJ1-2; D ambiguous. Germline CDR1 SQVTM, CDR2 ANQGSEA. This CDR3 region has 13 residues. V gave up 1 base and J gave up 2 bases, with 8 bases separating them. The CDR3 coding sequence is TGCAGCGTTGAAGGTGGCTCAAACTATGGCTACACCTTC. This sequence encodes CSVEGGSNYGYTF.

This clonotype showed up many times. The chain links TRBV19 to TRBJ2-7; perhaps TRBD2 as D (6 bases). V lost 4 bases and J 5 bases, leaving 18 bases between the germline ends. Germline V CDR1 and CDR2: LNHDA, SQIVND (reference sequence). This CDR3 contains 15 residues. The CDR3 nucleotides read TGTGCCAGTAGTAGTGAGGAGGGGATGAGGAACGAGCAGTACTTC. Translation: CASSSEEGMRNEQYF.